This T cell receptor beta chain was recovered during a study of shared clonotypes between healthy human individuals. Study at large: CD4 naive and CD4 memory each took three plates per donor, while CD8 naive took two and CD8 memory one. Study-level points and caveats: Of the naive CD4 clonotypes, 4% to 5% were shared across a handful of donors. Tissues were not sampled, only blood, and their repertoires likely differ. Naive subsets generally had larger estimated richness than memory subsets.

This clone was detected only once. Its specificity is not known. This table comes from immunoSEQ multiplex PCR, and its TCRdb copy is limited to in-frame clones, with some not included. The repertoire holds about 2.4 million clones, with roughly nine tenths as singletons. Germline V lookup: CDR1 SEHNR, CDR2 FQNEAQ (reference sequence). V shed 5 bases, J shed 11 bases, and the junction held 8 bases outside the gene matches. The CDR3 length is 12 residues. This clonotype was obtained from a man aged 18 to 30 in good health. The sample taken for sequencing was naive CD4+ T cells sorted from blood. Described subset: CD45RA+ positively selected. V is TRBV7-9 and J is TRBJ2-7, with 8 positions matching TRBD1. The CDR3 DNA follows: TGTGCCAGCAGCGCAGGGGGCGAGAGAGAGTACTTC. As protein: CASSAGGEREYF. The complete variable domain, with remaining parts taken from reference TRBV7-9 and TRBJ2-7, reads DTGVSQNPRHKITKRGQNVTFRCDPISEHNRLYWYRQTLGQGPEFLTYFQNEAQLEKSRLLSDRFSAERPKGSFSTLEIQRTEQGDSAMYLCASSAGGEREYFGPGTRLTVT.